The T cell receptor beta chain described here comes from a study of response to subunit inactivated influenza vaccine. Study results and caveats: There was a suggestion from the authors that each seasonal influenza vaccination recruits few new T cells.

In its sample, this clonotype was seen a few times. Antigen: not known. The germline CDR1 and CDR2 sequences are SGHNT and YENEEA. Trimming removed 6 bases at V and 6 bases at J, with 21 bases between. The CDR3 is 16 amino acids. One entry per CDR3 protein results from TCRdb running MiXCR on the RT-PCR reads. The repertoire includes 600,000 to 850,000 distinct CDR3 sequences, 14% of them detected once, and 7.5% to 8% sits in the top ten. The sequence was collected from a man aged 45-65 years who received an inactivated influenza vaccine. The chain joins TRBV11-3 to TRBJ2-1, with D possibly called TRBD1 or TRBD2 (6 bases each). Sequenced material: PBMCs from blood, taken around 14 days before vaccination. The CDR3 sequence: CASSNEGLGGFNEQFF. CDR3 nucleotides: TGTGCCAGCAGTAATGAGGGGCTAGGGGGGTTCAATGAGCAGTTCTTC.